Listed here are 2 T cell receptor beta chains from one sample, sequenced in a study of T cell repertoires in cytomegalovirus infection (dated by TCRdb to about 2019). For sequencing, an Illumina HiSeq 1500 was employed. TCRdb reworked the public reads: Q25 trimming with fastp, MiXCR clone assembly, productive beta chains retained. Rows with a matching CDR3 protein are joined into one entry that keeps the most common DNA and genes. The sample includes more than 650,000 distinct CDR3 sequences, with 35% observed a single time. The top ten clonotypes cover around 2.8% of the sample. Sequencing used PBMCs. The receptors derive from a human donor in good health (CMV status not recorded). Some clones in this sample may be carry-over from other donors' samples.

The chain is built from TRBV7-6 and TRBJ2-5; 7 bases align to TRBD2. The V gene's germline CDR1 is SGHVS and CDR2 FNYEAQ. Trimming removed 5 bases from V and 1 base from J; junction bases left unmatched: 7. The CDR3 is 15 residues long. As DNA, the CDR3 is TGTGCCAGCAGCCTACAGACTAGCTTCCAAGAGACCCAGTACTTC. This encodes CASSLQTSFQETQYF.

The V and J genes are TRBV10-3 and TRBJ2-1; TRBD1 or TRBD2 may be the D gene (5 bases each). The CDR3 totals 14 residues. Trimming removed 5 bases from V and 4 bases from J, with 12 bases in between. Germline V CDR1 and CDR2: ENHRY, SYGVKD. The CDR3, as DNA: TGTGCCATCAGTCAGGGACCCAAGTACAATGAGCAGTTCTTC. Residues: CAISQGPKYNEQFF.